This is a list of T cell receptor beta chains from one sample in a study of shared clonotypes between healthy human individuals. This table comes from immunoSEQ multiplex PCR, and its TCRdb copy is limited to in-frame clones, with some not included. The data hold approximately 590,000 clones, with nearly 97% observed a single time. The sequenced sample was naive CD8+ T cells sorted from blood. The receptors shown here come from a woman in her 30s in good health. Each CDR3 is given with its conserved first and last residue. The D gene is left open where the match is weak. Size values are once, few and many counts, or a class for expanded clones, and some rows have none.

d_gene	v_gene	abundance	j_gene	CDR3nt	CDR3aa
NA	TRBV6-5	NA	TRBJ1-1	TGTGCCAGCAGTTACTCGCAGGGTGAAGCTTTCTTT	CASSYSQGEAFF
TRBD1	TRBV28	NA	TRBJ2-7	TGTGCCAGCATTAGTGTGGCACAGGGGGTAAGCCAGTACTTC	CASISVAQGVSQYF
NA	TRBV6-5	NA	TRBJ2-3	TGTGCCAGCAGTGATCTAGATAGCACAGATACGCAGTATTTT	CASSDLDSTDTQYF
TRBD1	TRBV7-2	NA	TRBJ2-5	TGTGCCAGCAGCTCCCTTTTACAGGGGGTCTTAGGGGAGACCCAGTACTTC	CASSSLLQGVLGETQYF
TRBD2	TRBV9	NA	TRBJ2-1	TGTGCCAGCAGCGTTGGACTAGCGGGAGCTAATGAGCAGTTCTTC	CASSVGLAGANEQFF
TRBD2	TRBV27	NA	TRBJ2-5	TGTGCCAGCAGTCCATCTGCGGGAGGGGGAGAGACCCAGTACTTC	CASSPSAGGGETQYF
NA	TRBV28	NA	TRBJ2-1	TGTGCCAGCAGCCCCCCGGGGGAGCAGTTCTTC	CASSPPGEQFF
TRBD1	TRBV15	once	TRBJ1-2	TGTGCCACCAGCAGAGGAGGGGGCGGCTACACCTTC	CATSRGGGGYTF
NA	TRBV2	NA	TRBJ1-5	TGTGCCAGCAGCGGCCCGCCCCAGCATTTT	CASSGPPQHF
NA	TRBV15	NA	TRBJ2-3	TGTGCCACCAGCAGAGAGGGGACCCTCACAGATACGCAGTATTTT	CATSREGTLTDTQYF
TRBD1	TRBV27	once	TRBJ1-5	TGTGCCAGCAGTTCTTTCCGGGACAGGGGCCGCAATAATCAGCCCCAGCATTTT	CASSSFRDRGRNNQPQHF
NA	TRBV28	NA	TRBJ1-5	NA	CASSSSEDYSNQPQHF
NA	TRBV9	NA	TRBJ2-7	TGTGCCAGCAGCGTAGGTTTAGGGGACTCCTACGAGCAGTACTTC	CASSVGLGDSYEQYF
TRBD2	TRBV10-3	NA	TRBJ2-7	TGTGCCATCAGTCCCCCTAGCGGGAGTCCCCACGAGCAGTACTTC	CAISPPSGSPHEQYF
TRBD1	TRBV5-6	NA	TRBJ2-7	TGTGCCAGCAGCTCAGGGACAGGGGTGACCTACGAGCAGTACTTC	CASSSGTGVTYEQYF
TRBD1	TRBV5-6	NA	TRBJ2-1	TGTGCCAGCAGCTTGGATACAGGGGACAATGAGCAGTTCTTC	CASSLDTGDNEQFF
TRBD1	TRBV7-3	few	TRBJ1-1	TGTGCCAGCAGCTTGCGACAGGGCGACCCTGAAGCTTTCTTT	CASSLRQGDPEAFF
NA	TRBV2	NA	TRBJ1-5	TGTGCCAGCAGTGAAAGGGGACGGCAGCCCCAGCATTTT	CASSERGRQPQHF
TRBD2	TRBV27	NA	TRBJ2-7	TGTGCCAGCAGCCAGCGAGTAGCGGGAACGTACGAGCAGTACTTC	CASSQRVAGTYEQYF
NA	TRBV11-2	NA	TRBJ1-1	TGTGCCAGCAGCTTAAGGAATCGTCCCGAAGCTTTCTTT	CASSLRNRPEAFF
TRBD1	TRBV5-6	NA	TRBJ2-7	TGTGCCAGCAGCGAGCAGGGGGCCTACGAGCAGTACTTC	CASSEQGAYEQYF
NA	TRBV5-6	NA	TRBJ2-7	TGTGCCAGCCGGGGGCAGACCTACGAGCAGTACTTC	CASRGQTYEQYF
TRBD2	TRBV7-6	NA	TRBJ2-1	TGTGCCAGCAGCGGTTCTAGCGGGAGGGGGAATGAGCAGTTCTTC	CASSGSSGRGNEQFF
TRBD2	TRBV7-9	NA	TRBJ2-1	TGTGCCAGCAGCTTACTAGCGGGACTTAATGAGCAGTTCTTC	CASSLLAGLNEQFF
TRBD2	TRBV27	NA	TRBJ2-7	TGTGCCAGCAGTCCCGGGACTAGGAGCGAGCAGTACTTC	CASSPGTRSEQYF
NA	TRBV14	NA	TRBJ2-7	TGTGCCAGCAGCCACTCGGGCTCCTACGAGCAGTACTTC	CASSHSGSYEQYF
NA	TRBV21-1	NA	TRBJ1-4	TGTGCCAGCAGCGAAAAGGTCTCCCAGGGTGTAGCTAATGAAAAACTGTTTTTT	CASSEKVSQGVANEKLFF
TRBD1	TRBV13	NA	TRBJ1-5	TGTGCCAGCAGCTCGACAGGGGCTCAGCCCCAGCATTTT	CASSSTGAQPQHF
NA	TRBV28	NA	TRBJ2-1	TGTGCCAGCCGAAAGGACGGCCCCAATGAGCAGTTCTTC	CASRKDGPNEQFF